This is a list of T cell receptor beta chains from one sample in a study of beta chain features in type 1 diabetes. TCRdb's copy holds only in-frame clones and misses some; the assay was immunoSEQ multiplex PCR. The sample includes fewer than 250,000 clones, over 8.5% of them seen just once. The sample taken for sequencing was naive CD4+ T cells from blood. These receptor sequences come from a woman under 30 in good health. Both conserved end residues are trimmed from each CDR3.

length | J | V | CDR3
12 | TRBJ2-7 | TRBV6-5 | ASRPRDYHYEQY
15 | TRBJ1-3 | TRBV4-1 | ASSQDEASFSGNTIY
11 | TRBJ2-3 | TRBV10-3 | AISGQGIDTQY
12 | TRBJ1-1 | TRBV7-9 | ASSPDRVNTEAF
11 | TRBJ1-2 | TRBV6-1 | ASRESSNYGYT
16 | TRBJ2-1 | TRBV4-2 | ASSQVPQAGGRENEQF
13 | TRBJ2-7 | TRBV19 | ASTAGTSGRGEQY
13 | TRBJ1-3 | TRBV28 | ASSQWGGLGNTIY
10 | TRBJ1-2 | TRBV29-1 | SVGGGLYGYT
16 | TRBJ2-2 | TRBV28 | ASSYPPSGRTNTGELF
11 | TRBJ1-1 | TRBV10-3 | AISRAGGTEAF
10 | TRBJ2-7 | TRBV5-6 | ASSGPARVGD
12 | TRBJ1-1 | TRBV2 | ASSEIQTNTEAF
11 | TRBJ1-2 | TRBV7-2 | ASSFPSVRGYT
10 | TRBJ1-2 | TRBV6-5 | ASSGTEYGYT
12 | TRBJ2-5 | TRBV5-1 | ASSRGGVEETQY
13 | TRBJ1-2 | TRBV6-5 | ASSMGQGAFKGYT
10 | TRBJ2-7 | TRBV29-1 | SVVGDSYEQY
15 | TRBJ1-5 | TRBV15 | ATSRDSNRGGNQPQH
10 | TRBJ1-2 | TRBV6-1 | ASSDSDYGYT
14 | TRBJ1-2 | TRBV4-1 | ASSQETAGANYGYT
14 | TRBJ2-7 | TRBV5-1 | ASSLPWPGLGGEQY
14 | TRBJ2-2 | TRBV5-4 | ASSLGPVRDTGELF
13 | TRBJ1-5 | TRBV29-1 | SVGLSDQVQGPQH
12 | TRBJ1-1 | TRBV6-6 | ASSPTGRGSEAF
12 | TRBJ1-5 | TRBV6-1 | ASTKGRENQPQH
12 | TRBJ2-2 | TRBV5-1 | ASSLLEQTGELF
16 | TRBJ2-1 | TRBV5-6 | ASSLGPGQAVKTNEQF
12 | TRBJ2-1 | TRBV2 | ASSEGLASNEQF
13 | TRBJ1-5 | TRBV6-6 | ASSFLEQGNQPQH
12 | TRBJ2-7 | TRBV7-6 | ASSLIQNYYEQY
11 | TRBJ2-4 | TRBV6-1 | ASSGGAKNIQY
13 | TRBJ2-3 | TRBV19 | ASSKTRTGTDTQY
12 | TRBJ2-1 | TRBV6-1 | ASSSAGGPNEQF
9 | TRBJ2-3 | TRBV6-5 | ASSYSDTQY
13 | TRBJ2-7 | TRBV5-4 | ASSLEVAGAGEQY
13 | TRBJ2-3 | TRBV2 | ASRGPGGISDTQY
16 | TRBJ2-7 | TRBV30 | AWNRPGLAGAGWYEQY
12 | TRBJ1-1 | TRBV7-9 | ASSIAGQNTEAF
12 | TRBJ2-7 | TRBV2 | ASRYGLAGSEQY